This T cell receptor beta chain was obtained from a study of beta chain features in type 1 diabetes (dated by TCRdb to the late 2010s). About the investigation overall: Mean age, gender distribution, total cell number and subset yield did not differ between patients and healthy donors. A total of roughly 98,000,000 sorted cells were examined across all samples, and a strong correlation was observed between cell number per subset and RNA yield. In the study, TCRB repertoires of sorted circulating CD4+ T cell subsets from recently diagnosed type 1 diabetes patients were compared with those of matched healthy donors. Regulatory and stem cell-like memory subsets were isolated from only 8 patients and about eight healthy donors, whereas naive and central memory subsets came from all 28 donors. Here is what the overall study found, with its caveats: In all four CD4+ subsets, TCRB CDR3 length was moderately but significantly shorter in type 1 diabetes patients. Only small numbers of individuals were included in the HLA sub-analyses, which left unresolved whether HLA type had any influence on TCRB rearrangement. Naive, central memory and regulatory TCRB repertoires appeared to be more alike among patients than among healthy donors. Because cDNA rather than genomic DNA was sequenced, highly expressing activated cells could have been over-represented, although no difference in activation and CD3 levels was found between groups. At VDJ recombination sites, patients with type 1 diabetes made fewer insertions and deleted more nucleotides, a pattern implying thymic rearrangement abnormalities. PCR might favor shorter templates, but patient and control samples were amplified and corrected together, so any skew would affect both groups equally.

Each donor gave one peripheral blood draw, around 0.12 L on average, collected into heparinised tubes. Naive, central memory, regulatory and stem cell-like memory CD4+ T cells were sorted on a BD FACSAria II using a panel including CD45RO, CCR7, CD25, CD127, CD95 and CD27. Purity was above 95% for every sorted population. Right away, PBMCs were isolated by Lymphoprep density gradient centrifugation and were stained directly, with no culture step. So that batch effects would be minimized, each experiment stained and sorted samples in pairs, pairing one healthy donor with one patient. This clone was observed many times. The clone's antigen remains unknown. No much larger clonotype is one base removed from it; base qualities were not supplied. The High Capacity cDNA Reverse Transcription Kit was used to reverse transcribe all of the isolated RNA, meaning that expressed TCRB transcripts were what got sequenced. Naive, central memory and regulatory T cell samples underwent deep immunoSEQ sequencing, averaging about 3.5 million total reads per sample. Sorted cells were lysed in RLT buffer and RNA was extracted with DNase-treated RNeasy Micro or Mini kits, depending on cell number. Each cell subset was processed on its own to prevent cross-contamination, while patient and healthy donor samples were processed together. TCRB sequences were amplified from cDNA with the immunoSEQ multiplex PCR, producing 87-bp fragments spanning the CDR3 region. Sequencing of the amplicons was performed on the Illumina HiSeq platform. The source study handled its data this way. PCR bias was corrected computationally using synthetic template baselines, and reads within Hamming distance 2 were collapsed, with unmergeable singletons discarded. Reads were aligned to IMGT to assign V, D and J genes, CDR3 length, and insertions or deletions at six rearrangement sites. Within each subset, clonotype counts were normalized to sorted cell number, and only after that were true diversity and Gini coefficients computed with the tcR R package. The overlap coefficient, calculated on TCRB nucleotide sequences, was used to measure repertoire sharing. Entries here come from immuneACCESS through TCRdb and include only in-frame sequences with V and J called. Some clones fail to appear in such tables; in the studies checked, an unresolved V gene covers under half of the shortfall, and the cause of the remainder is unknown. The V and J calls and clone size are taken from that table; D and trimming were inferred from the DNA. The sample profile shows about 150,000 clones; roughly 10% of them were found once. Jointly, the top ten make up under 2.5% of the sample.

The germline V end is reduced by 5 bases and the J end by 6 bases; junction bases left unmatched: 9. From its cysteine to its phenylalanine, the CDR3 spans 16 amino acids. Only CDR3 DNA remains: 48 bases, in frame from the first base. Taken from the germline V gene, the CDR1 and CDR2 loops are SGHTA and FQGNSA. The clonotype comes from a man aged 18 to 29 in good health. The sample was central memory CD4+ T cells from blood. This sequence uses TRBV7-2 and TRBJ2-3, with 12 middle bases fitting TRBD2. At the DNA level, the sequence is TGTGCCAGCAGCCCCATCCCTAGCGGGAGGGCCGATACGCAGTATTTT. This codes for CASSPIPSGRADTQYF.